The clone carrying this TCR beta chain was found a few times. Its antigen is not known. Primers for the PCR totalled 60 Vbeta and 13 Jbeta. Clones were sequenced by immunoSEQ multiplex PCR, and TCRdb holds only the in-frame ones, with some missing. The sample has under 150,000 clones, over 60% seen once. The sample is drawn from a study of cytomegalovirus exposure and HLA in healthy donors. Whole-study findings and limits: Cytomegalovirus status was reportedly diagnosed by the classifier with high sensitivity and specificity. In an earlier analysis, about 87% or about 30%: the productive usage of most TCR beta V segments. Associated with cytomegalovirus, according to the listing, were about 160 TCR beta chains.

There were likely unrecorded immune exposures, though donors were nominally healthy when sampled. Trimming removed 5 bases at V and 4 bases at J, with 20 bases between. Germline CDR1 MDHEN, CDR2 SYDVKM. There are 16 residues in the CDR3. The chain joins TRBV28 to TRBJ1-1; D might be TRBD1 (5 bases). Sample: PBMCs. The sequence derives from a human donor in good health. The CDR3 sequence is CASSPPGRRGSTEAFF. For the CDR3, the DNA is TGTGCCAGCAGTCCCCCGGGACGGCGGGGGTCCACTGAAGCTTTCTTT. Full variable domain (missing parts from reference TRBV28 and TRBJ1-1): DVKVTQSSRYLVKRTGEKVFLECVQDMDHENMFWYRQDPGLGLRLIYFSYDVKMKEKGDIPEGYSVSREKKERFSLILESASTNQTSMYLCASSPPGRRGSTEAFFGQGTRLTVV.